This TCR beta chain was recovered during a study of cytomegalovirus exposure and HLA in healthy donors. This CDR3 contains 14 residues. The germline gives CDR1 MNHEY, CDR2 SMNVEV (reference sequence). V lost 3 bases and J 0 bases, leaving 8 bases between the germline ends. Libraries were prepared by immunoSEQ multiplex PCR; TCRdb keeps only in-frame clonotypes and omits some of them. Among tens of thousands of clones listed, about 94% were seen once. Donors were drawn from the 120-subject validation cohort, separate from the roughly 700-subject first cohort. The clonotype was recovered from a man aged 18 to 30 in good health and CMV-seropositive. The chain combines TRBV27 with TRBJ1-2, with D maybe TRBD1 (5 bases). Sequencing input: PBMCs. The CDR3 DNA sequence: TGTGCCAGCAGTTTTGGGGGGACTAACTATGGCTACACCTTC. It codes for CASSFGGTNYGYTF.